This entry lists 25 T cell receptor beta chains sequenced from one sample in a study of T-cell reconstitution after alpha-beta-depleted transplantation in children. TCRbeta library preparation incorporated unique molecular identifiers. MiXCR was run by TCRdb on the PCR reads, yielding one entry per CDR3 protein. The repertoire consists of 600,000 to 700,000 distinct CDR3 sequences, with around a sixth occurring once and the leading ten covering 1.1%. The sample in question was PBMCs from the stem cell graft donor, obtained from the stem cell graft. The receptors were sampled from a human donor who donated a stem cell graft to a child with acute myeloid leukemia.

The table lists this clonotype with many counts. This chain connects TRBV12-3 or TRBV12-4 to TRBJ2-5; 11 nucleotides match TRBD2. J lost 6 bases, V lost 6 bases, and 9 bases had no gene match. The CDR3 runs to 15 residues. CDR3 bases: TGTGCCAGCAGCCGTAGCGGGGGGGCCTTGAAGACCCAGTACTTC. Translated: CASSRSGGALKTQYF.

This clonotype was seen a few times. The J gene is TRBJ2-2, the V gene TRBV13, with 8 bases identical to TRBD1. Germline values: CDR1 PRHDT, CDR2 FYEKMQ (reference sequence). V trimming: 3 bases; J trimming: 0 bases; junction bases outside the gene matches: 3. The CDR3 is 16 amino acids. CDR3 sequence (DNA): TGTGCCAGCAGCTTTAAGACAGGGGCGAACACCGGGGAGCTGTTTTTT. Its protein is CASSFKTGANTGELFF.

The V and J genes are TRBV4-2 and TRBJ2-5; a weak D match, TRBD1 (6 bases). Trimming cost V 0 bases and J 1 base, with 9 bases left between them. Germline CDR1 is LGHNA and CDR2 is YNFKEQ. CDR3 length: 15 residues. This chain's CDR3 is CASSQELGGQETQYF. CDR3 nucleotide sequence: TGTGCCAGCAGCCAAGAGCTAGGGGGCCAAGAGACCCAGTACTTC.

CDR3 DNA sequence: TGTGCCAGCAGCATTCGGGAACCCTACGAGCAGTACTTC. Translating gives CASSIREPYEQYF. The chain joins TRBV5-5 to TRBJ2-7; D possibly corresponds to TRBD2 (5 bases). V lost 4 bases to trimming and J lost 2 bases, with 10 bases between them. Germline V gene sequence: CDR1 SGHKS, CDR2 YYEKEE (reference sequence). The CDR3 sequence is 13 residues long. Complete variable domain (other parts from reference TRBV5-5 and TRBJ2-7): DAGVTQSPTHLIKTRGQQVTLRCSPISGHKSVSWYQQVLGQGPQFIFQYYEKEERGRGNFPDRFSARQFPNYSSELNVNALLLGDSALYLCASSIREPYEQYFGPGTRLTVT.

This clonotype was counted ten times or more. The rearrangement uses TRBV6-6 and TRBJ2-5, with D possibly matching TRBD1 (5 bases). The ends were cut back, 6 bases at V and 5 bases at J, with 10 bases in the middle. Germline V gives CDR1 MNHNY, CDR2 SVGAGI (reference sequence). The CDR3 has 12 amino acids. CDR3 region: CASRQGKETQYF. CDR3 nucleotide sequence: TGTGCCAGCAGGCAGGGAAAGGAGACCCAGTACTTC.

This clonotype was picked up a small number of times. The chain joins TRBV15 to TRBJ2-7, with a tentative D call TRBD1 (6 bases). The CDR3 totals 13 residues. Germline V lookup: CDR1 LNHNV, CDR2 YYDKDF (reference sequence). V lost 4 bases and J 3 bases, leaving 10 bases between the germline ends. The CDR3 here is CATSNRDIYEQYF. The CDR3, as DNA: TGTGCCACCAGCAACCGGGACATCTACGAGCAGTACTTC.

This clonotype was seen a few times. The chain joins TRBV7-8 to TRBJ2-7, with D perhaps TRBD1 (5 bases). CDR1 is SGHVS, CDR2 FQNEAQ, per germline. There are 14 residues in the CDR3. The V end lost 4 bases, the J end lost 3 bases, and 13 bases lay between the germline ends. The chain's CDR3 is CASSSGQRDYEQYV. CDR3 bases: TGTGCCAGCAGCTCAGGACAACGAGACTACGAGCAGTACGTC.

This clonotype appeared many times. The chain uses TRBV6-5 and TRBJ2-1, with TRBD2 matching over 13 bases. Trimming took 8 bases from V and 9 from J; bases not matched to a gene: 10. In germline, CDR1 is MNHEY, CDR2 SVGAGI. The length of the CDR3 is 15 residues. In DNA form, the CDR3 reads TGTGCCAGCCTCCGTCGGACTAGCGGGGGTGGTGAGCAGTTCTTC. This gives the protein CASLRRTSGGGEQFF.

This clonotype showed up many times. The genes are TRBV20-1 and TRBJ2-3; D might be TRBD2 (5 bases). Per germline, CDR1 DFQATT and CDR2 SNEGSKA (reference sequence). This CDR3 spans 13 amino acids. V lost 7 bases to trimming and J lost 4 bases, with 15 bases between them. CDR3 DNA sequence: TGCAGTGGAGGAGGAAGAGGAGCAGATACGCAGTATTTT. Translated, it gives CSGGGRGADTQYF.

This clonotype was seen many times. The V and J genes are TRBV5-6 and TRBJ2-1; D gene ambiguous. Germline CDR1 reads SGHDT; CDR2 reads YYEEEE. The CDR3 runs to 11 residues. V lost 1 base and J lost 8, with 4 bases in between. The CDR3 DNA reads TGTGCCAGCAGCTTGTACCATGAGCAGTTCTTC. Protein: CASSLYHEQFF.

The chain is built from TRBV4-2 and TRBJ1-2; D might be TRBD1 (6 bases). This CDR3 has 14 residues. V was pared by 10 bases and J by 4 bases, with 19 bases between. Germline CDR1 LGHNA, CDR2 YNFKEQ. The CDR3 region has the DNA TGTGCCATGAGCCCCGGGGGCATGGGCTATGGCTACACCTTC. Protein: CAMSPGGMGYGYTF.

The chain employs TRBV5-1 and TRBJ2-1; no clear D gene. Germline V gene sequence: CDR1 SGHRS, CDR2 YFSETQ. This CDR3 has 11 residues. V lost 5 bases and J 8 bases, leaving 8 bases between the germline ends. CDR3 in DNA: TGCGCCAGCAGGGTGGGCGATGAGCAGTTCTTC. This sequence encodes CASRVGDEQFF.

Many counts were recorded for this clonotype. The rearrangement uses TRBV12-3 or TRBV12-4 and TRBJ2-1, with 7 bases matching TRBD2. The CDR3 runs to 14 residues. Trimming took 2 bases from V and 8 from J; bases not matched to a gene: 6. The chain's CDR3 is CASSLSAGAYEQFF. The CDR3 DNA reads as TGTGCCAGCAGTTTATCTGCGGGAGCGTATGAGCAGTTCTTC.

This sequence joins TRBV27 and TRBJ1-2; D is perhaps TRBD1 (5 bases). This CDR3 is built from 15 residues. Germline loops: CDR1 MNHEY, CDR2 SMNVEV (reference sequence). V was pared by 5 bases and J by 4 bases, with 17 bases between. The CDR3 DNA reads as TGTGCCAGCAGTCAGGGACGGAGTTCCACCTATGGCTACACCTTC. It translates to CASSQGRSSTYGYTF.

This clonotype was counted ten times or more. The chain is built from TRBV20-1 and TRBJ1-1; 7 nucleotides align to TRBD1. V trimming: 2 bases; J trimming: 0 bases; junction bases outside the gene matches: 3. CDR1 DFQATT and CDR2 SNEGSKA come from the germline V gene (reference sequence). The CDR3 runs 14 residues. CDR3 nucleotides: TGCAGTGCTAGACAACAGGGGATGAACACTGAAGCTTTCTTT. Residues: CSARQQGMNTEAFF.

This clonotype was seen a few times. The rearrangement uses TRBV7-9 and TRBJ1-1; D is ambiguous. Germline CDR1 is SEHNR and CDR2 is FQNEAQ (reference sequence). Trimming left V 7 bases short and J 1 base short, with 13 bases between. CDR3 length: 14 residues. The CDR3 bases are TGTGCCAGCACCTTCATTAACAGGAACACTGAAGCTTTCTTT. Its translation is CASTFINRNTEAFF.

The sample holds many counts of this clonotype. This chain joins TRBV20-1 and TRBJ1-3; D is undetermined. Germline V lookup: CDR1 DFQATT, CDR2 SNEGSKA (reference sequence). The CDR3 is 13 amino acids. The V and J ends lost 6 bases and 3 bases respectively, with 12 bases between them. The CDR3 loop reads CSALTEGGNTIYF. DNA of the CDR3: TGCAGTGCCCTGACTGAAGGTGGAAACACCATATATTTT.

As concerns this clonotype: Since a much larger clone is just one base distant, this may be a read error. The V call is TRBV20-1, the J call TRBJ2-1; possible D gene TRBD2, 6 bases. From germline, CDR1 is DFQATT and CDR2 SNEGSKA (reference sequence). The CDR3 totals 16 residues. The CDR3 DNA is TGCTGTGCCCAGCGCGCGGGGCTTTTAACCTACAATGAGCAGTTCTTC. Residues: CCAQRAGLLTYNEQFF.

This clonotype was counted at least ten times. The chain has TRBV29-1 and TRBJ1-2; D unclear. This CDR3 is built from 13 residues. The ends were cut back, 0 bases at V and 3 bases at J, with 8 bases in the middle. Germline-derived CDR1 and CDR2 are SQVTM and ANQGSEA. CDR3 region: CSVEDPMDYGYTF. In DNA, the CDR3 is TGCAGCGTTGAAGATCCCATGGACTATGGCTACACCTTC.

This clonotype was observed once. This sequence may be a read error, since a much larger clone differs from it by one base. The gene calls are TRBV10-3 and TRBJ1-4; no clear D gene. CDR1 ENHRY and CDR2 SYGVKD come from the germline V gene. This CDR3 contains 15 residues. CDR3 amino acids: CAISESGQSDGKPFF. CDR3 sequence (DNA): TGTGCCATCAGTGAGTCAGGGCAGTCGGACGGAAAACCGTTTTTT.

With respect to this clonotype: Its ends do not fully match the called genes, so a read error is possible. This rearrangement joins TRBV13 to TRBJ2-1, with D uncertain. Germline V lookup: CDR1 PRHDT, CDR2 FYEKMQ (reference sequence). The CDR3 extends over 12 amino acids. CDR3 sequence reads: CTSSLRVDQQFF. As DNA, the CDR3 is TGTACCAGCAGCTTAAGGGTGGATCAACAGTTCTTC.

The table lists this clonotype with a few counts. This sequence joins TRBV12-3 or TRBV12-4 and TRBJ1-4; TRBD1 matches 7 bases. V lost 3 bases, J lost 8 bases, and 6 bases stayed unmatched. The CDR3 is 14 residues long. In nucleotides, the CDR3 is TGTGCCAGCAGTTTTTCACAGGGGCGGGAAAAACTGTTTTTT. Translated, it gives CASSFSQGREKLFF.

This clonotype appeared a few times. V gene TRBV7-9 combines with J gene TRBJ2-3; the D gene is possibly TRBD2 (5 bases). The V gene's germline CDR1 is SEHNR and CDR2 FQNEAQ (reference sequence). The CDR3 loop spans 14 amino acids. With 5 bases removed from V and 4 bases from J, the gap between germline ends came to 13 bases. The CDR3 DNA reads as TGTGCCAGCAGCGTAGGTCGGGGTTCAGATACGCAGTATTTT. It codes for CASSVGRGSDTQYF.

CDR3 sequence: CASSSSLTDTQYF. CDR3 nucleotides: TGTGCCAGCAGTTCCTCTCTCACAGATACGCAGTATTTT. The rearrangement joins TRBV12-3 or TRBV12-4 to TRBJ2-3; D unclear. V lost 4 bases and J 2 bases, leaving 7 bases between the germline ends. CDR3 length: 13 amino acids.

This clonotype showed up many times. V gene TRBV29-1 combines with J gene TRBJ2-2; D is perhaps TRBD1 or TRBD2 (6 bases each). The length of the CDR3 is 15 residues. V lost 6 bases to trimming and J lost 0 bases, with 14 bases between them. From germline, CDR1 is SQVTM and CDR2 ANQGSEA. The CDR3 DNA follows: TGCAGCGTGGGGGGACACCCAGCGAACACCGGGGAGCTGTTTTTT. It is translated as CSVGGHPANTGELFF.